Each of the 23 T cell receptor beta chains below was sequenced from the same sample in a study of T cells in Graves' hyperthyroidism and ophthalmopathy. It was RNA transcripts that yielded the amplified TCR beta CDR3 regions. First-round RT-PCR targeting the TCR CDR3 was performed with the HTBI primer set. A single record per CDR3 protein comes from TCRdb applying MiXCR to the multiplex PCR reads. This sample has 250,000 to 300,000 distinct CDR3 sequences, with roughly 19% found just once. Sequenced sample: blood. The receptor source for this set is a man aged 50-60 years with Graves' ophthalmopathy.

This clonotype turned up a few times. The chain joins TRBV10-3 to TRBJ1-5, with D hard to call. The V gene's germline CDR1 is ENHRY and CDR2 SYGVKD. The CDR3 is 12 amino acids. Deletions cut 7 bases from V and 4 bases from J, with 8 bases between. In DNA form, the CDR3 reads TGTGCCATCAAGGCACCTAATCAGCCCCAGCATTTT. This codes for CAIKAPNQPQHF.

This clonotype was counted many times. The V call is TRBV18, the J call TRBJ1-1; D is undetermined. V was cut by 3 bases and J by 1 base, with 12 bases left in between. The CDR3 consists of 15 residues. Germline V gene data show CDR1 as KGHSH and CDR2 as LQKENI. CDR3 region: CASSPRSRSNTEAFF. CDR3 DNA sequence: TGTGCCAGCTCACCGAGGTCCAGGTCGAACACTGAAGCTTTCTTT.

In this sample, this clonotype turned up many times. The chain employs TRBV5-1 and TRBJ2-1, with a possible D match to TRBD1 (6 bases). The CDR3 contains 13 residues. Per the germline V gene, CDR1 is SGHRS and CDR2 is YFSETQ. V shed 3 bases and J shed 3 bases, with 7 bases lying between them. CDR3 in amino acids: CASSWTDYNEQFF. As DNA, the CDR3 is TGCGCCAGCAGCTGGACAGACTACAATGAGCAGTTCTTC.

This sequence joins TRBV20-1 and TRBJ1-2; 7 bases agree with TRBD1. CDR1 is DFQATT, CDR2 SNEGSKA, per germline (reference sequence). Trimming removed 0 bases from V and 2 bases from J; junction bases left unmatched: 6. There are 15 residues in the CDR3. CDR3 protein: CSARDRGRGNYGYTF. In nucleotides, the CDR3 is TGCAGTGCTAGAGATAGGGGCAGGGGGAACTATGGCTACACCTTC.

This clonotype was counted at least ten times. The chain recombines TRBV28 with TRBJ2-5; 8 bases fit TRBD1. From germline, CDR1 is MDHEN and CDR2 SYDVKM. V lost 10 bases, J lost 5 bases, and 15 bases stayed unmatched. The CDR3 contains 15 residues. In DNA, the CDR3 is TGTGCCATCAACAAGGACAGGGTCGGGTGGGAGACCCAGTACTTC. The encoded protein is CAINKDRVGWETQYF. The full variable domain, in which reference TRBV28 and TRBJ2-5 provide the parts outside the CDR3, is DVKVTQSSRYLVKRTGEKVFLECVQDMDHENMFWYRQDPGLGLRLIYFSYDVKMKEKGDIPEGYSVSREKKERFSLILESASTNQTSMYLCAINKDRVGWETQYFGPGTRLLVL.

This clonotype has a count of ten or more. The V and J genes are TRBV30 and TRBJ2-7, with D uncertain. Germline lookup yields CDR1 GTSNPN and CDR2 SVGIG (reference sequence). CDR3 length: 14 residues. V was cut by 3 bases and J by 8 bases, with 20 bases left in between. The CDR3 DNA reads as TGTGCCTGGAGCAACCAACCGGGTACCCCCCAGCAGTACTTC. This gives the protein CAWSNQPGTPQQYF.

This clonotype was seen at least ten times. The CDR3 DNA is TGTGCCACCAGCAGAGATCCCGGGACTAGTCGCGATGAGCAGTTCTTC. Amino acids: CATSRDPGTSRDEQFF. The V gene is TRBV15, the J gene TRBJ2-1; 8 nucleotides agree with TRBD2. The CDR3 is made up of 16 amino acids. The germline CDR1 and CDR2 sequences are LNHNV and YYDKDF (reference sequence). J lost 8 bases, V lost 0 bases, and 9 bases had no gene match. Drawing the rest from reference TRBV15 and TRBJ2-1, the complete variable domain is DAMVIQNPRYQVTQFGKPVTLSCSQTLNHNVMYWYQQKSSQAPKLLFHYYDKDFNNEADTPDNFQSRRPNTSFCFLDIRSPGLGDTAMYLCATSRDPGTSRDEQFFGPGTRLTVL.

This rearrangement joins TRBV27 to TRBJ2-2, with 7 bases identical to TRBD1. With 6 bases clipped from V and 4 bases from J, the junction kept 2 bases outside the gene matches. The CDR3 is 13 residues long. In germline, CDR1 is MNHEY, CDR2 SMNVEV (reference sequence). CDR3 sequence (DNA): TGTGCCAGCAGGAACAGGGGCACCGGGGAGCTGTTTTTT. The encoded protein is CASRNRGTGELFF.

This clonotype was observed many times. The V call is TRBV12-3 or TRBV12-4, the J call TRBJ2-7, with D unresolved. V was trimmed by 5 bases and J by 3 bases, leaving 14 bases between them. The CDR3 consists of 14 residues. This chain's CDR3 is CASSATDLYYEQYF. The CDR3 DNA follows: TGTGCCAGCAGTGCCACTGACCTTTACTACGAGCAGTACTTC.

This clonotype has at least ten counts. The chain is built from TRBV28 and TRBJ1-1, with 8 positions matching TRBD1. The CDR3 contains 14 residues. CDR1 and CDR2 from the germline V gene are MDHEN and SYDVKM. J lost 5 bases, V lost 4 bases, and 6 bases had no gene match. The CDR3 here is CASSWTGWGTEAFF. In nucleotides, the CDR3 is TGTGCCAGCAGTTGGACAGGGTGGGGGACTGAAGCTTTCTTT.

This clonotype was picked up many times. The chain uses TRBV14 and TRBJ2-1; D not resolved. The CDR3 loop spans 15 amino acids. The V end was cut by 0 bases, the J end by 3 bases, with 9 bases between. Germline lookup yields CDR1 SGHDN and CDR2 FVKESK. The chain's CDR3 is CASSQERVIYNEQFF. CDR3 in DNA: TGTGCCAGCAGCCAAGAAAGAGTGATCTACAATGAGCAGTTCTTC.

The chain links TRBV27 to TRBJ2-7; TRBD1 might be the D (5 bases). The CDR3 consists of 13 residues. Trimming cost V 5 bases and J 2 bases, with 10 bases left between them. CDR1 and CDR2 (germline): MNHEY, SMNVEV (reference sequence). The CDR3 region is CASSPLGAYEQYF. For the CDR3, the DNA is TGTGCCAGCAGTCCTCTAGGGGCCTACGAGCAGTACTTC.

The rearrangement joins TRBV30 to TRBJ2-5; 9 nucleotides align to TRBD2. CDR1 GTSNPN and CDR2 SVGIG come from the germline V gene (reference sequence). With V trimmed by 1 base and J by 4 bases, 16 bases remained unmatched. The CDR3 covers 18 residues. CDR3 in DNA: TGTGCCTGGAGTGCCCCGACGCGCGGGGGGGGCCACCGAGAGACCCAGTACTTC. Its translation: CAWSAPTRGGGHRETQYF.

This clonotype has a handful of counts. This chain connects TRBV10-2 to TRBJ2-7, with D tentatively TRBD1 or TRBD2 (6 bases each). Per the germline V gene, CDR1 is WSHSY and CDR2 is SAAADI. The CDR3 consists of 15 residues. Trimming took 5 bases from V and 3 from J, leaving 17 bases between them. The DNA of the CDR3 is TGCGCCAGCAGTTACGGACTCAAGGGGGGCTACGAGCAGTACTTC. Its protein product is CASSYGLKGGYEQYF.

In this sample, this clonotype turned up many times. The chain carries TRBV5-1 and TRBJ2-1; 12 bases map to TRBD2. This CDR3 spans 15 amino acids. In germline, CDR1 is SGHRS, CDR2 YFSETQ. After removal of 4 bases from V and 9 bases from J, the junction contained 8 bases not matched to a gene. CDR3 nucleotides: TGCGCCAGCAGCCCACCACTAGCGGGAGGAGGTGAGCAGTTCTTC. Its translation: CASSPPLAGGGEQFF.

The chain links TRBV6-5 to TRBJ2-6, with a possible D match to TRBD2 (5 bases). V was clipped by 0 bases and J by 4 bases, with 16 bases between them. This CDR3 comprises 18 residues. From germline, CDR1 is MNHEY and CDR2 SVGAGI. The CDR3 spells CASSYSRRLTGGANVLTF. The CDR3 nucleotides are TGTGCCAGCAGTTACTCGAGGAGGCTAACGGGGGGGGCCAACGTCCTGACTTTC.

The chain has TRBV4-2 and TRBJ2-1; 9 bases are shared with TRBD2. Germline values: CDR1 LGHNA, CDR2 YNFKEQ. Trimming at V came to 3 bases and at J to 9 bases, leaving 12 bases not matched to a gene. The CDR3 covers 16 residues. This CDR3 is CASSQRKGGLAGEQFF. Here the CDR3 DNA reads TGTGCCAGCAGCCAGAGGAAGGGGGGACTAGCTGGTGAGCAGTTCTTC.

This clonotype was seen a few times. As DNA, the CDR3 is TGTGCCAGCAGCGTAGGGGCTAGCGGGATCTACGAGCAGTACTTC. Its translation is CASSVGASGIYEQYF. The rearrangement links TRBV9 to TRBJ2-7; 9 bases agree with TRBD2. In germline, CDR1 is SGDLS, CDR2 YYNGEE. V dropped 0 bases and J dropped 3; count of bases not matched to a gene: 4. This CDR3 has 15 amino acids.

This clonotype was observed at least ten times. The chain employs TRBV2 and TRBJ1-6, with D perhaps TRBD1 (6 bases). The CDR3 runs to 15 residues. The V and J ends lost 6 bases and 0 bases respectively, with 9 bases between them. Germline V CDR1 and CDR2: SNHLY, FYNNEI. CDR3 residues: CASRTGRSYNSPLHF. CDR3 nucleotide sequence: TGTGCCAGCAGAACAGGGCGCTCCTATAATTCACCCCTCCACTTT.

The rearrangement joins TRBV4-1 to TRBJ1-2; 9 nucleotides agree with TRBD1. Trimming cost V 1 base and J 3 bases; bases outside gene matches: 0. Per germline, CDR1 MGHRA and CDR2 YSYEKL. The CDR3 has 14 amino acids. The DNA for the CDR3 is TGCGCCAGCAGCCAAGGGACAGGGGACTATGGCTACACCTTC. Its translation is CASSQGTGDYGYTF.

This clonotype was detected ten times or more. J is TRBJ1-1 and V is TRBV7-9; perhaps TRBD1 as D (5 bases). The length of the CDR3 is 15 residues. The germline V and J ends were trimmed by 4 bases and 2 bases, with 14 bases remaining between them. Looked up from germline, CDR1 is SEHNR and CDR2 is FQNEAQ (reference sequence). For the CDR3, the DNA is TGTGCCAGCAGCTGGGATGACAGACAAAACACTGAAGCTTTCTTT. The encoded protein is CASSWDDRQNTEAFF.

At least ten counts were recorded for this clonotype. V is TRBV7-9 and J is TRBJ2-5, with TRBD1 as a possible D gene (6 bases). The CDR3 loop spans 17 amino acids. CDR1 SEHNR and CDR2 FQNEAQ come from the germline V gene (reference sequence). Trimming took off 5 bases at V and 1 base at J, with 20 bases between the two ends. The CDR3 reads CASSARTQVGAQETQYF. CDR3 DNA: TGTGCCAGCAGCGCGAGGACGCAAGTGGGGGCCCAAGAGACCCAGTACTTC.

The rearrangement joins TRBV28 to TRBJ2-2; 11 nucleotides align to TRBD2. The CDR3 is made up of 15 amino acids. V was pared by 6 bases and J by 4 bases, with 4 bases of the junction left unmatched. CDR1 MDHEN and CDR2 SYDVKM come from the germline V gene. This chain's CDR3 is CASSLAGGRTGELFF. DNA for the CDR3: TGTGCCAGCAGCTTAGCGGGAGGGCGCACCGGGGAGCTGTTTTTT.